This TCR beta chain is from a study of blood T cell repertoires in COVID-19. Overall study context: Acute-phase and convalescent COVID-19 samples originated in the United States, Italy and Spain. From T cells, B-cell-depleted T cells, or PBMCs came the material, which was cDNA or gDNA.

In the authors' methods: Cell counts per sample came from amplifying reference gene primers. Repertoires were generated with immunoSEQ multiplex PCR, while TCRdb's copy carries only in-frame clones and drops some. V and J calls and clone size are given by that table; D and trimming were obtained from the DNA. The repertoire holds about 26,000 clones, with 90% as singletons. Unmatched junction bases numbered 3, after V lost 0 bases and J lost 2 bases. The CDR3 spans 17 residues. The source is a woman in her fifties or sixties with active COVID-19. The sample comprised peripheral blood. The chain has TRBV23-1 and TRBJ2-5; TRBD2 matches at 13 bases. TRBV23-1 is annotated as an ORF whose role is uncertain. The CDR3 loop reads CASSQSSTSGRQETQYF. CDR3 in DNA: TGCGCCAGCAGTCAATCCTCGACTAGCGGGAGGCAAGAGACCCAGTACTTC.